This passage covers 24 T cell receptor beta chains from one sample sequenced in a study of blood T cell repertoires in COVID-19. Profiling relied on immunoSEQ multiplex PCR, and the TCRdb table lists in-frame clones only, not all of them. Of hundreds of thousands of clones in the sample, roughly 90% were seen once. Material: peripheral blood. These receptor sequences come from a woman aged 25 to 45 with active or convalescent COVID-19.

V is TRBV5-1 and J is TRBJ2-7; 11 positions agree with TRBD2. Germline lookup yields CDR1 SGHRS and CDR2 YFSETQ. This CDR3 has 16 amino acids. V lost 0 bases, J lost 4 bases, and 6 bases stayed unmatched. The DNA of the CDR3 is TGCGCCAGCAGCTTGGCGACTAGCGGGGAGAAGTACGAGCAGTACTTC. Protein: CASSLATSGEKYEQYF.

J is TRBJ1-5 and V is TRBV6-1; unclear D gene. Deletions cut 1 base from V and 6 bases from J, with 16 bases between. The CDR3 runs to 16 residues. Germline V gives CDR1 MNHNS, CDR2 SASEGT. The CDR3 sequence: CASSEVLEVSGQPQHF. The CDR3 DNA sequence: TGTGCCAGCAGTGAAGTTCTGGAAGTGAGCGGTCAGCCCCAGCATTTT.

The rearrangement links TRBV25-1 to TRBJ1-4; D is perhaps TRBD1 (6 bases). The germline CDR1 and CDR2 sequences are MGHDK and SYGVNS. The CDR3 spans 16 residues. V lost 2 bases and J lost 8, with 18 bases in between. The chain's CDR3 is CASSETEGQPWEKLFF. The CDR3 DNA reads TGTGCCAGCAGTGAAACAGAAGGACAGCCTTGGGAAAAACTGTTTTTT.

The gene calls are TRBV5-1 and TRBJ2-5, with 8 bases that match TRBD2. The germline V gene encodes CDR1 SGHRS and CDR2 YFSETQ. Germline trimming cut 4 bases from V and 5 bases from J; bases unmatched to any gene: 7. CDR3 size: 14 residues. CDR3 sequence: CASSDGGGIETQYF. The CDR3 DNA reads TGCGCCAGCAGCGATGGCGGGGGGATTGAGACCCAGTACTTC.

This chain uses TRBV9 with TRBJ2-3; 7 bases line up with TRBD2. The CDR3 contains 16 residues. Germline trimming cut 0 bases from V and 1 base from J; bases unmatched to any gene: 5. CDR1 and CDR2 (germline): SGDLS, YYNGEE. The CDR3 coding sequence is TGTGCCAGCAGCGTAGGACGGGCGGGAGGCACAGATACGCAGTATTTT. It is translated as CASSVGRAGGTDTQYF.

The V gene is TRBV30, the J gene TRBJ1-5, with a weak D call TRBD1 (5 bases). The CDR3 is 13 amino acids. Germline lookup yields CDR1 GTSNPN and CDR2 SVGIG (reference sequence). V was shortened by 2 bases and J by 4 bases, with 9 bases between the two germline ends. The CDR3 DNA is TGTGCCTGGAGTAAGACAGAGAATCAGCCCCAGCATTTT. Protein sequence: CAWSKTENQPQHF.

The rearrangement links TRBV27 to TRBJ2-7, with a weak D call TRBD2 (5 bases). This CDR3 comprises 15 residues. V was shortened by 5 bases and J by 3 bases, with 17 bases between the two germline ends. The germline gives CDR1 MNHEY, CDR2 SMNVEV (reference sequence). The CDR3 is CASSTPSSSYYEQYF. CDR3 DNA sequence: TGTGCCAGCAGTACCCCTTCTAGCAGCTACTACGAGCAGTACTTC.

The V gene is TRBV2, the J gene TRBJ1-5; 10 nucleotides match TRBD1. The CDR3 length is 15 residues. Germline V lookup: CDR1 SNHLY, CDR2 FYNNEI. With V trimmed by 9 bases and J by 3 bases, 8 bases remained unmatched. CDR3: CASLPGQGPNQPQHF. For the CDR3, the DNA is TGTGCCAGTCTACCGGGACAGGGGCCCAATCAGCCCCAGCATTTT.

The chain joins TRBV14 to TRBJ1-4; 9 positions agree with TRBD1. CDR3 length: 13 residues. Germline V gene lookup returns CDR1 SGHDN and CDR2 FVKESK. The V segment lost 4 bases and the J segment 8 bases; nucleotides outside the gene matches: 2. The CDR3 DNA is TGTGCCAGCAGCCGCGGACAGGGGGAAAAACTGTTTTTT. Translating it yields CASSRGQGEKLFF.

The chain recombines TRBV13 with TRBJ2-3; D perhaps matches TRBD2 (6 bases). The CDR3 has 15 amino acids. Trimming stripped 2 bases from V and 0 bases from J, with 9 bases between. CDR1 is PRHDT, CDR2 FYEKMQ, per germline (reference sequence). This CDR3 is CASSLKAGSTDTQYF. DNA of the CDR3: TGTGCCAGCAGCTTAAAGGCGGGAAGCACAGATACGCAGTATTTT.

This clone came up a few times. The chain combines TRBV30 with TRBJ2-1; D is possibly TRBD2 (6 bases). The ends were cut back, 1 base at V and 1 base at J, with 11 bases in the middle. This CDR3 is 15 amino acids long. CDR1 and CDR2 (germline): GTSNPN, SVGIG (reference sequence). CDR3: CAWSGASASYNEQFF. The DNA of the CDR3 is TGTGCCTGGAGTGGGGCTAGCGCTTCCTACAATGAGCAGTTCTTC.

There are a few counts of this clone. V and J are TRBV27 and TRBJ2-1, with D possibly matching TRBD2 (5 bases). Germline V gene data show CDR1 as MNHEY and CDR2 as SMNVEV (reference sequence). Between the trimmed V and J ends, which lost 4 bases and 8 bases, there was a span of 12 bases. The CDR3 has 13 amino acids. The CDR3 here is CASSSRDGYEQFF. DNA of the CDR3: TGTGCCAGCAGTTCTCGGGATGGCTATGAGCAGTTCTTC.

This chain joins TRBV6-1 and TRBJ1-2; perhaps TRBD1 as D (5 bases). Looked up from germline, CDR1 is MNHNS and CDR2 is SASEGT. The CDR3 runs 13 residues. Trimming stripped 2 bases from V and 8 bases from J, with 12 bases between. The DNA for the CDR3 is TGTGCCAGCAGTGAAAGCGGGGCGCGGGGCTACACCTTC. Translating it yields CASSESGARGYTF.

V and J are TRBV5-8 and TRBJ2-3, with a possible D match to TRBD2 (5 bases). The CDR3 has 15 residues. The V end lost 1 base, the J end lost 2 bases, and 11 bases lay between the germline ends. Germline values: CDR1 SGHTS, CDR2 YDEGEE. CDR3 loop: CASSLFTGLTDTQYF. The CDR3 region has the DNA TGTGCCAGCAGCTTGTTCACCGGACTCACAGATACGCAGTATTTT.

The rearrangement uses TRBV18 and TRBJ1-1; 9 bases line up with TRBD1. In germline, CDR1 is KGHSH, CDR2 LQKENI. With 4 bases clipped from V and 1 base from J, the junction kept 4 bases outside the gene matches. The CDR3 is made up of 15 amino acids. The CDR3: CASSQRTGANTEAFF. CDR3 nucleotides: TGTGCCAGCTCACAGAGGACAGGGGCGAACACTGAAGCTTTCTTT.

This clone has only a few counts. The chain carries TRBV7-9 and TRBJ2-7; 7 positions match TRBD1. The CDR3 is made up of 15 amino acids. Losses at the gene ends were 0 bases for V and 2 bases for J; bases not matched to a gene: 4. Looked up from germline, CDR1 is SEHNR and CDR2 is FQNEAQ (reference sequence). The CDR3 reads CASSLAKGQTYEQYF. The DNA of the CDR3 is TGTGCCAGCAGCTTAGCGAAGGGACAGACCTACGAGCAGTACTTC.

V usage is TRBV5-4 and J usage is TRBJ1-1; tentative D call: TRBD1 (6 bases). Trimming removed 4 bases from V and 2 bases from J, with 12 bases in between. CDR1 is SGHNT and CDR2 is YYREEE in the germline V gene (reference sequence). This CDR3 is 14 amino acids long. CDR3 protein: CASSNGTTNTEAFF. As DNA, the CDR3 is TGTGCCAGCAGCAACGGGACAACAAACACTGAAGCTTTCTTT.

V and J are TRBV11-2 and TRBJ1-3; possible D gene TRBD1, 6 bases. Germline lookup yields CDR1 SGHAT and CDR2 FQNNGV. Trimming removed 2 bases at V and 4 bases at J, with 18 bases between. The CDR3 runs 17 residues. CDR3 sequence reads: CASSLFDRLGVGNTIYF. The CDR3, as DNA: TGTGCCAGCAGCTTATTCGACAGGTTGGGAGTCGGAAACACCATATATTTT.

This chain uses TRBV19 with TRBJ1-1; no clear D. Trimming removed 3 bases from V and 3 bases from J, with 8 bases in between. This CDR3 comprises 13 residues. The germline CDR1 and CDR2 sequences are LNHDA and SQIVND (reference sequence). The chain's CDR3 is CASSIGVHTEAFF. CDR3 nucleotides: TGTGCCAGTAGTATTGGAGTCCACACTGAAGCTTTCTTT.

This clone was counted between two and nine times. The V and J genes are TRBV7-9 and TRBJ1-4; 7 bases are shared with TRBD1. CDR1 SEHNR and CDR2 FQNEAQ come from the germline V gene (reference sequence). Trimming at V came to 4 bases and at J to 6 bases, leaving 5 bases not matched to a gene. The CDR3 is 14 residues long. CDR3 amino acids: CASSSGDRDEKLFF. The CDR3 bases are TGTGCCAGCAGCTCGGGGGACAGAGATGAAAAACTGTTTTTT.

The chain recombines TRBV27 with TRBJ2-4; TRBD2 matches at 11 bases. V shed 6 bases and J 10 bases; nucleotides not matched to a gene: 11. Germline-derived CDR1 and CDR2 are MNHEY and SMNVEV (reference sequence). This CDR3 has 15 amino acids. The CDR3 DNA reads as TGTGCCAGCAGAACGTTAGCGGGGGGGAGTGGTATTCAGTACTTC. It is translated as CASRTLAGGSGIQYF.

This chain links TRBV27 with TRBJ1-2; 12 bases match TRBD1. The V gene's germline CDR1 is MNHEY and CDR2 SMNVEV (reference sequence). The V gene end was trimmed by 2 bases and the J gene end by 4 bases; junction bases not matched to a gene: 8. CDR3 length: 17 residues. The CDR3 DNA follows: TGTGCCAGCAGTTTAGGGACAGGGGGCGCGGGAAGCTATGGCTACACCTTC. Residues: CASSLGTGGAGSYGYTF.

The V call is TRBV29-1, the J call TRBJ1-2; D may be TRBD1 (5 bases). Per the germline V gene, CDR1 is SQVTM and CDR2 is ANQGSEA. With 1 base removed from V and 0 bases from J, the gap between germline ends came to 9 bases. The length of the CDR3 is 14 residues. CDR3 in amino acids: CSVEGRGTNYGYTF. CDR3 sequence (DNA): TGCAGCGTTGAAGGACGGGGGACTAACTATGGCTACACCTTC.

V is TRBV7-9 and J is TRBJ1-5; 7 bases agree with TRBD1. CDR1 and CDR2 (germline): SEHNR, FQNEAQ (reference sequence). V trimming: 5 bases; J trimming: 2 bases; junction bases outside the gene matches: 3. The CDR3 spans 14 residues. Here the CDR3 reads CASSRTGGNQPQHF. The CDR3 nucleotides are TGTGCCAGCAGCAGAACAGGGGGCAATCAGCCCCAGCATTTT.